The clone carrying this T cell receptor beta chain was counted only a few times. Its antigen is not known. The sample belongs to a study of T cells after yellow fever vaccination. Study information: Those fractions that held only low numbers of cells were prepared using the SMART-Seq v4 Ultra Low Input RNA kit.

MiXCR, applied by TCRdb to the 5' RACE reads, yields one record per CDR3 protein. The sample gives 100,000 to 150,000 distinct CDR3 sequences, 8.9% of which show up once; 40% is in the top ten. The germline CDR1 and CDR2 sequences are DFQATT and SNEGSKA (reference sequence). This CDR3 comprises 15 residues. V was clipped by 3 bases and J by 1 base; unmatched bases: 6. Study results and caveats: A minor fraction of clonotypes spanned both CD4 and CD8 compartments.

This receptor was taken from a man aged 18 to 30 who received the YFV17D yellow fever vaccine. This sample comprised CD8+ T cells sorted from PBMCs, obtained on the day of the yellow fever booster vaccination. The J gene is TRBJ2-3, the V gene TRBV20-1; 8 bases agree with TRBD2. The CDR3 spells CSARGTRAGTDTQYF. DNA for the CDR3: TGCAGTGCTAGGGGGACTAGGGCGGGCACAGATACGCAGTATTTT.